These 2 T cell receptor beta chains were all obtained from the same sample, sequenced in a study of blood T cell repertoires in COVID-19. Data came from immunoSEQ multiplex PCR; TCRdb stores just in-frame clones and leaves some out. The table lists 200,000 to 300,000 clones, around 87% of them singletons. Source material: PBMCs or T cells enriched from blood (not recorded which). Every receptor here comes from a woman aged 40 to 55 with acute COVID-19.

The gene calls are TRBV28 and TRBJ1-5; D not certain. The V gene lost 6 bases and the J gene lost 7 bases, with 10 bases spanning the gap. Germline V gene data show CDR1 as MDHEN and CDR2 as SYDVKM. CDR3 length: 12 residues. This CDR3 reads CASRLIEQPQHF. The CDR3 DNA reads TGTGCCAGCAGACTTATTGAACAGCCCCAGCATTTT.

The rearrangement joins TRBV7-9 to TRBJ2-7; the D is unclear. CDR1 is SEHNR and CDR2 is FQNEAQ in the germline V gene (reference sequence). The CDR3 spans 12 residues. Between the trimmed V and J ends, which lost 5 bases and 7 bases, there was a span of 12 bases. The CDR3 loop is CASSPFVREQYF. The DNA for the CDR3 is TGTGCCAGCAGCCCCTTCGTGCGTGAGCAGTACTTC.